The 16 T cell receptor beta chains presented below share a single source sample, sequenced in a study of shared clonotypes between healthy human individuals. Assay used: immunoSEQ multiplex PCR; TCRdb lists only in-frame clones, some missing. The sample lists hundreds of thousands of clones, over 60% occurring once. Sequenced sample: PBMCs. The receptors were gathered from a woman between 35 and 50 years old in good health. Some clones in this sample may be carry-over from other donors' samples.

The CDR3 protein is CASSPGTINEQFF. As DNA, the CDR3 is TGTGCCAGCAGCCCCGGGACTATCAATGAGCAGTTCTTC. This sequence joins TRBV4-2 and TRBJ2-1, with 7 bases lining up with TRBD2. CDR1 and CDR2 from the germline V gene are LGHNA and YNFKEQ. The J segment lost 6 bases and the V segment lost 4 bases, leaving 3 bases of the junction unmatched. This CDR3 comprises 13 residues.

This chain links TRBV7-7 with TRBJ2-5; TRBD2 might be the D (6 bases). The CDR3 runs to 14 residues. Per the germline V gene, CDR1 is SSHAT and CDR2 is FNYEAQ (reference sequence). Trimming removed 3 bases from V and 5 bases from J, with 13 bases in between. CDR3 sequence reads: CASSLASAGETQYF. The CDR3 DNA reads as TGTGCCAGCAGCTTGGCTAGCGCAGGGGAGACCCAGTACTTC.

The V gene is TRBV30, the J gene TRBJ2-7; D might be TRBD2 (6 bases). The tail of the sequence fits TRBJ2-5 better, so the J call may be wrong. Germline loops: CDR1 GTSNPN, CDR2 SVGIG (reference sequence). This CDR3 has 11 amino acids. The CDR3 protein is CAWSGGETQYF. The CDR3 coding sequence is TGTGCCTGGTCCGGGGGAGAGACCCAGTACTTC.

The V gene is TRBV11-3, the J gene TRBJ2-2; a possible D gene is TRBD1 (6 bases). CDR3 length: 14 amino acids. The V gene lost 1 base and the J gene lost 4 bases, with 7 bases spanning the gap. Germline V gene sequence: CDR1 SGHNT, CDR2 YENEEA. The CDR3, as DNA: TGTGCCAGCAGCTTAGGACAGGTCACCGGGGAGCTGTTTTTT. Amino acid sequence: CASSLGQVTGELFF.

The chain combines TRBV4-3 with TRBJ2-3, with D possibly matching TRBD2 (6 bases). Trimming took off 4 bases at V and 0 bases at J, with 14 bases between the two ends. Per the germline V gene, CDR1 is LGHNA and CDR2 is YSLEER. The CDR3 length is 16 residues. CDR3 nucleotides: TGCGCCAGCAGCCGTGACCGAAGCGGGAGCACAGATACGCAGTATTTT. This sequence encodes CASSRDRSGSTDTQYF.

A remark on this clone: The identical CDR3 is also encoded by other nucleotide sequences in the sample. The CDR3 loop is CASSISSGYEQYF. For the CDR3, the DNA is TGTGCCAGTAGTATTAGCTCCGGCTACGAGCAGTACTTC. The gene calls are TRBV19 and TRBJ2-7; no clear D gene. V was cut by 3 bases and J by 3 bases, with 9 bases left in between. From germline, CDR1 is LNHDA and CDR2 SQIVND (reference sequence). There are 13 residues in the CDR3.

The chain carries TRBV25-1 and TRBJ1-2; 10 nucleotides match TRBD1. The V segment lost 7 bases and the J segment 8 bases; nucleotides outside the gene matches: 7. The CDR3 has 13 amino acids. Germline V CDR1 and CDR2: MGHDK, SYGVNS. The CDR3 region is CASIGTGARGYTF. CDR3 DNA: TGTGCCAGCATTGGGACAGGGGCGCGAGGCTACACCTTC.

The V call is TRBV9, the J call TRBJ2-5; 10 bases fit TRBD1. Matching the DNA end better, TRBJ2-7 makes the J call doubtful. The germline CDR1 and CDR2 sequences are SGDLS and YYNGEE. The CDR3 contains 15 residues. The CDR3 sequence is CASSQTGTGVLEQYF. In nucleotides, the CDR3 is TGTGCCAGCAGCCAAACCGGGACAGGGGTCCTCGAGCAGTACTTC.

The DNA of the CDR3 is TGTGCCAGCAGCCCCCGTGGGCTCGGGGGTGGCTACACCTTC. It encodes CASSPRGLGGGYTF. V gene TRBV9 combines with J gene TRBJ1-2; D possibly corresponds to TRBD1 (5 bases). Trimming shortened V by 4 bases and J by 7 bases, and 17 bases separated the two germline ends. CDR3 length: 14 amino acids. CDR1 SGDLS and CDR2 YYNGEE come from the germline V gene.

In the case of this clone: This clone may be a read error of a much larger clone one base away. The sample has other DNA sequences that encode this CDR3 too. The chain joins TRBV30 to TRBJ2-7; 7 nucleotides match TRBD2. CDR1 GTSNPN and CDR2 SVGIG come from the germline V gene (reference sequence). CDR3 length: 13 residues. CDR3 amino acids: CAWSGAGWAEQYF. The CDR3 nucleotides are TGCGCCTGGAGTGGAGCGGGATGGGCCGAGCAGTACTTC.

The chain employs TRBV5-5 and TRBJ1-1, with 11 bases aligning to TRBD1. This CDR3 is 18 amino acids long. The germline V gene has CDR1 SGHKS and CDR2 YYEKEE (reference sequence). Trimming took 1 base from V and 2 from J; bases not matched to a gene: 10. The CDR3 DNA reads TGTGCCAGCAGCTTGAAGTCCCGGACAGGGGGCTACAACACTGAAGCTTTCTTT. Translated, it gives CASSLKSRTGGYNTEAFF.

The chain joins TRBV6-6 to TRBJ2-2; no clear D. Germline V gene data show CDR1 as MNHNY and CDR2 as SVGAGI (reference sequence). CDR3 length equals 13 residues. V lost 2 bases and J lost 5, with 6 bases in between. The CDR3 region has the DNA TGTGCCAGCAGTTACATAAGGACCGGGGAGCTGTTTTTT. Amino acid sequence: CASSYIRTGELFF.

This clone has a handful of counts. The chain has TRBV7-9 and TRBJ2-4, with D uncertain. The V gene lost 1 base and the J gene lost 0 bases, with 10 bases spanning the gap. Germline CDR1 and CDR2: SEHNR and FQNEAQ (reference sequence). The CDR3 has 16 residues. The CDR3 sequence is CASSLGVGLAKNIQYF. The CDR3 coding sequence is TGTGCCAGCAGCTTAGGCGTGGGCCTAGCCAAAAACATTCAGTACTTC.

This clone appeared a single time. The rearrangement uses TRBV29-1 and TRBJ2-1, with TRBD2 matching over 11 bases. This CDR3 is built from 13 residues. CDR1 SQVTM and CDR2 ANQGSEA come from the germline V gene. V trimming: 3 bases; J trimming: 6 bases; junction bases outside the gene matches: 1. The CDR3 nucleotides read TGCAGCGTTGACGGGACTAGCGGCAATGAGCAGTTCTTC. Translating gives CSVDGTSGNEQFF.

The V gene is TRBV5-5, the J gene TRBJ1-5, with D maybe TRBD1 (6 bases). The CDR3 runs 15 residues. The germline gives CDR1 SGHKS, CDR2 YYEKEE (reference sequence). Trimming removed 4 bases at V and 2 bases at J, with 13 bases between. CDR3 nucleotide sequence: TGTGCCAGCAGCCGCACAGGGTTTGGCAATCAGCCCCAGCATTTT. Translating it yields CASSRTGFGNQPQHF.

The chain links TRBV25-1 to TRBJ1-2; no definite D call. There are 13 residues in the CDR3. Germline CDR1 MGHDK, CDR2 SYGVNS. V shed 4 bases and J shed 8 bases, with 14 bases lying between them. CDR3 coding DNA: TGTGCCAGCAGTGGGGCTCGGAGTCGCGGCTACACCTTC. Translation gives CASSGARSRGYTF.